This TCR beta chain was documented in a study of CD8 T cells in ankylosing spondylitis. Study-level findings and limits: Some motif variants had been reported before (in reactive arthritis synovial fluid and blood). About eight highly homologous variants made up a TCR beta motif that seemed to typify ankylosing spondylitis blood. It was reported that disease-linked clones were significantly enriched in matched ankylosing spondylitis synovial fluid.

There are a few counts of this clonotype. The antigen is undetermined. Quantitative 5'-RACE with molecular barcodes generated TCR beta libraries. TCRdb used MiXCR to reprocess the 5' RACE reads, holding one entry per CDR3 protein. The sample records 200,000 to 300,000 distinct CDR3 sequences, over 9.5% being singletons. The TCR sequence derives from a male donor with ankylosing spondylitis or in good health (not recorded which). Material for sequencing was blood, either unsorted or a sorted T cell fraction (not recorded which).

CDR3 amino acids: CASSLVGGPEAFF. The CDR3 DNA sequence: TGTGCCAGCAGCTTAGTTGGCGGGCCTGAAGCTTTCTTT. The rearrangement links TRBV7-9 to TRBJ1-1; D unclear. The CDR3 covers 13 residues. The V end lost 1 base, the J end lost 6 bases, and 9 bases lay between the germline ends. CDR1 and CDR2 from the germline V gene are SEHNR and FQNEAQ (reference sequence).